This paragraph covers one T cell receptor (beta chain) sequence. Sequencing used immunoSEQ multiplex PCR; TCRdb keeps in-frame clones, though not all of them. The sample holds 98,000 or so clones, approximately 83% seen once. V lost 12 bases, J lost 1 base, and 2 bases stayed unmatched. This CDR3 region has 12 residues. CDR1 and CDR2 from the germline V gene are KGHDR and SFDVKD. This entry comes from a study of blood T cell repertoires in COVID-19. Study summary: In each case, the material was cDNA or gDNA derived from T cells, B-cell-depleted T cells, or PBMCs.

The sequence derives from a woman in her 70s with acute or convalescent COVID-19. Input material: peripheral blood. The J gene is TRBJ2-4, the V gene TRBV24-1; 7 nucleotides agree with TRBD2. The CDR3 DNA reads TGTGCCCCGGGGGGTGCCAAAAACATTCAGTACTTC. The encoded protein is CAPGGAKNIQYF.